The 20 T cell receptor beta chains listed next were all sequenced from one sample in a study of blood T cell repertoires in COVID-19. Libraries were prepared by immunoSEQ multiplex PCR; TCRdb keeps only in-frame clonotypes and omits some of them. The data contain fewer than 200,000 clones, 80% to 90% of them singletons. Sequencing was performed on peripheral blood. Every receptor here comes from a man younger than 30 who had recovered from COVID-19.

This clone has only one observation. The CDR3 DNA reads TGTGCCAGCTCATCCTCCGGGACAGGGGCGGAAAAACTGTTTTTT. Its translation: CASSSSGTGAEKLFF. The genes are TRBV18 and TRBJ1-4; 10 bases fit TRBD1. V was clipped by 5 bases and J by 8 bases; unmatched bases: 8. This CDR3 comprises 15 residues. Germline loops: CDR1 KGHSH, CDR2 LQKENI.

This chain connects TRBV10-3 to TRBJ2-1, with TRBD1 as a possible D gene (12 bases). The ends were cut back, 11 bases at V and 6 bases at J, with 32 bases in the middle. The germline V gene has CDR1 ENHRY and CDR2 SYGVKD. The CDR3 length is 18 residues. The CDR3 protein is CASTRDRGPGLAANEQFF. For the CDR3, the DNA is TGTGCCTCTACGCGGGACAGGGGGCCGGGACTAGCGGCCAATGAGCAGTTCTTC.

The CDR3 here is CASRVSGTANEKLFF. CDR3 DNA sequence: TGTGCCAGCCGAGTCTCCGGGACAGCTAATGAAAAACTGTTTTTT. This rearrangement joins TRBV2 to TRBJ1-4; 7 bases align to TRBD1. The junction had 9 bases not matched to a gene; V was cut back by 8 bases and J by 3 bases. The CDR3 has 15 residues. Germline CDR1 is SNHLY and CDR2 is FYNNEI.

This chain connects TRBV3-1 (or the pseudogene TRBV3-2) to TRBJ1-2; 8 bases are a match to TRBD1. CDR1 and CDR2 from the germline V gene are LGHDT and YNNKEL (reference sequence). J gave up 7 bases and V 2 bases, and 6 bases lay outside the gene matches. CDR3 size: 14 residues. CDR3 coding DNA: TGTGCCAGCAGCCAATACAAGACAGGGGTTGGCTACACCTTC. This codes for CASSQYKTGVGYTF.

This clone was observed once. This rearrangement joins TRBV4-3 to TRBJ1-5, with 11 positions matching TRBD1. Germline V CDR1 and CDR2: LGHNA, YSLEER. V lost 4 bases and J lost 5; bases outside the gene matches: 4. The CDR3 runs to 15 residues. This chain's CDR3 is CASSRDRGAYQPQHF. CDR3 DNA sequence: TGCGCCAGCAGCCGGGACAGGGGGGCTTATCAGCCCCAGCATTTT.

This chain uses TRBV28 with TRBJ2-3; TRBD2 agrees at 7 bases. Germline CDR1 and CDR2: MDHEN and SYDVKM. The ends lost 4 bases at V and 4 bases at J; junction bases unmatched: 11. The CDR3 is 16 residues long. CDR3 loop: CASSCQREADADTQYF. As DNA, the CDR3 is TGTGCCAGCAGTTGTCAGCGGGAAGCAGACGCAGATACGCAGTATTTT.

This clone has a handful of counts. The chain combines TRBV11-2 with TRBJ2-7; D ambiguous. Germline V gene data show CDR1 as SGHAT and CDR2 as FQNNGV. The CDR3 consists of 12 residues. V was shortened by 2 bases and J by 6 bases, with 8 bases between the two germline ends. The CDR3 DNA sequence: TGTGCCAGCAGCTTACGGTCCGGCGAGCAGTACTTC. Residues: CASSLRSGEQYF.

The chain has TRBV29-1 and TRBJ2-1; TRBD2 aligns across 13 bases. Losses at the gene ends were 5 bases for V and 15 bases for J; bases not matched to a gene: 4. CDR3 length: 11 amino acids. Germline CDR1 is SQVTM and CDR2 is ANQGSEA. The CDR3 bases are TGCAGCGTTACTAGCGGGAGGGCCAGGTTCTTC. Amino acid sequence: CSVTSGRARFF.

This clone was recorded once. The rearrangement joins TRBV6-5 to TRBJ2-5, with 14 nucleotides matching TRBD2. Germline CDR1 MNHEY, CDR2 SVGAGI. V was pared by 2 bases and J by 4 bases, with 3 bases of the junction left unmatched. The CDR3 totals 16 residues. CDR3 nucleotides: TGTGCCAGCAGTTACACAGGACTAGCGGGGGGAGAGACCCAGTACTTC. Protein product: CASSYTGLAGGETQYF.

The rearrangement uses TRBV5-4 and TRBJ1-4, with 8 bases identical to TRBD1. Germline loops: CDR1 SGHNT, CDR2 YYREEE (reference sequence). This CDR3 comprises 14 residues. V trimming: 2 bases; J trimming: 8 bases; junction bases outside the gene matches: 5. The CDR3 reads CASSFTGGKEKLFF. For the CDR3, the DNA is TGTGCCAGCAGCTTCACAGGGGGAAAAGAAAAACTGTTTTTT.

This chain links TRBV9 with TRBJ2-7; TRBD2 agrees at 7 bases. Germline V gene data show CDR1 as SGDLS and CDR2 as YYNGEE. The CDR3 has 14 residues. V shed 2 bases and J 7 bases; nucleotides not matched to a gene: 9. The chain's CDR3 is CASSVRTRGTEQYF. The CDR3 DNA is TGTGCCAGCAGCGTTAGGACTAGAGGTACGGAGCAGTACTTC.

The rearrangement links TRBV7-9 to TRBJ2-2; D gene ambiguous. Germline CDR1 SEHNR, CDR2 FQNEAQ (reference sequence). This CDR3 contains 14 residues. The V end was cut by 0 bases, the J end by 5 bases, with 7 bases between. CDR3 in amino acids: CASSLAPVTGELFF. The CDR3 DNA sequence: TGTGCCAGCAGCTTAGCGCCGGTAACCGGGGAGCTGTTTTTT.

This rearrangement joins TRBV19 to TRBJ1-2, with D maybe TRBD1 (5 bases). The CDR3 is 16 amino acids. Looked up from germline, CDR1 is LNHDA and CDR2 is SQIVND (reference sequence). The V gene lost 1 base and the J gene lost 4 bases, with 16 bases spanning the gap. CDR3 amino acids: CASSIGWPGHLYGYTF. In DNA form, the CDR3 reads TGTGCCAGTAGTATAGGGTGGCCAGGACATCTCTATGGCTACACCTTC.

The V gene is TRBV21-1, the J gene TRBJ2-5; the listed D gene, TRBD1, was not tested against the DNA. TRBV21-1 has pseudogene status. CDR3 length equals 15 residues. The CDR3 DNA is TGTGCCAGCAGCAAAGATAGGACAGGGGGGGAGACCCAGTACTTC. Encoded protein: CASSKDRTGGETQYF.

This clone was recorded a few times. This chain connects TRBV29-1 to TRBJ2-2; 10 nucleotides match TRBD2. This CDR3 is built from 14 residues. Trimming took 8 bases from V and 6 from J; bases not matched to a gene: 9. CDR1 is SQVTM and CDR2 is ANQGSEA in the germline V gene. The CDR3 region is CSILAGVIPGELFF. The CDR3, as DNA: TGCAGCATCCTAGCGGGAGTCATCCCCGGGGAGCTGTTTTTT.

The gene calls are TRBV5-8 and TRBJ1-2, with D perhaps TRBD1 (6 bases). The germline CDR1 and CDR2 sequences are SGHTS and YDEGEE. The length of the CDR3 is 15 residues. V was cut by 3 bases and J by 6 bases, with 18 bases left in between. CDR3 coding DNA: TGTGCCAGCAGCTGGGGCACAGGGTATAGTGATGGCTACACCTTC. It codes for CASSWGTGYSDGYTF. Complete variable domain (other parts from reference TRBV5-8 and TRBJ1-2): EAGVTQSPTHLIKTRGQQATLRCSPISGHTSVYWYQQALGLGLQFLLWYDEGEERNRGNFPPRFSGRQFPNYSSELNVNALELEDSALYLCASSWGTGYSDGYTFGSGTRLTVV.

DNA for the CDR3: TGCGCCAGCAGCCAAGTCGTTGGAGCGGGCTCCTACGAGCAGTACTTC. Protein sequence: CASSQVVGAGSYEQYF. The chain couples TRBV4-3 to TRBJ2-7, with D perhaps matching TRBD2 (6 bases). In germline, CDR1 is LGHNA, CDR2 YSLEER. CDR3 size: 16 residues. Trimming pared 1 base from V and 0 bases from J, leaving 13 bases between.

This clone was seen more than once but under ten times. The chain recombines TRBV12-5 with TRBJ2-1, with D tentatively TRBD1 (6 bases). The V gene's germline CDR1 is LGHNT and CDR2 FRNRAP. The length of the CDR3 is 14 residues. The V end was cut by 6 bases, the J end by 6 bases, with 15 bases between. The CDR3 nucleotides read TGTGCTAGTGGCTACGGACAGTTAGGCAATGAGCAGTTCTTC. It yields the protein CASGYGQLGNEQFF.

In nucleotides, the CDR3 is TGTGCCAGCAGTTCCGCGGGGCCAGATACGCAGTATTTT. Translated: CASSSAGPDTQYF. The chain links TRBV7-9 to TRBJ2-3; tentative D call: TRBD2 (6 bases). This CDR3 has 13 residues. The ends were cut back, 6 bases at V and 4 bases at J, with 11 bases in the middle. Per germline, CDR1 SEHNR and CDR2 FQNEAQ (reference sequence).

The V and J genes are TRBV15 and TRBJ1-1, with D possibly TRBD1 on 5 matching bases. The CDR3 contains 14 residues. Germline CDR1 reads LNHNV; CDR2 reads YYDKDF (reference sequence). The germline V and J ends were trimmed by 1 base and 10 bases, with 16 bases remaining between them. The chain's CDR3 is CATSRASGVRVAFF. Written as DNA, the CDR3 is TGTGCCACCAGCAGAGCATCGGGGGTTCGTGTAGCTTTCTTT.